The present T cell receptor beta chain was sequenced within a study of OX40 agonist ivuxolimab in advanced cancers. Study-level points and caveats: In the 0.1 to 3.0 mg/kg range, CD4+ and CD8+ blood T cells had expanded clonally by week 6. Compared with CD4+, CD8+ T cells on average had more expanded clones.

The method was immunoSEQ multiplex PCR; TCRdb's version includes in-frame clones alone and lacks a portion of them. The data hold roughly 100,000 clones, with 85% to 95% observed a single time. The V and J ends lost 6 bases and 0 bases respectively, with 12 bases between them. This CDR3 comprises 15 residues. Germline V CDR1 and CDR2: LNHDA, SQIVND (reference sequence). Patients with autoimmune history or systemic immunosuppression were excluded. In its sample, this clone was seen a few times. The antigen remains unidentified. The genes are TRBV19 and TRBJ2-1, with a tentative D call TRBD1 (5 bases). Sequencing was performed on CD4+ or CD8+ T cells sorted from blood, taken in a trial of the OX40 agonist ivuxolimab. The sequence came from an adult with an advanced solid tumor such as melanoma, head and neck, liver or kidney cancer. DNA of the CDR3: TGTGCCAGTAGAACAGGCGAGAGCTCCTACAATGAGCAGTTCTTC. Residues: CASRTGESSYNEQFF.